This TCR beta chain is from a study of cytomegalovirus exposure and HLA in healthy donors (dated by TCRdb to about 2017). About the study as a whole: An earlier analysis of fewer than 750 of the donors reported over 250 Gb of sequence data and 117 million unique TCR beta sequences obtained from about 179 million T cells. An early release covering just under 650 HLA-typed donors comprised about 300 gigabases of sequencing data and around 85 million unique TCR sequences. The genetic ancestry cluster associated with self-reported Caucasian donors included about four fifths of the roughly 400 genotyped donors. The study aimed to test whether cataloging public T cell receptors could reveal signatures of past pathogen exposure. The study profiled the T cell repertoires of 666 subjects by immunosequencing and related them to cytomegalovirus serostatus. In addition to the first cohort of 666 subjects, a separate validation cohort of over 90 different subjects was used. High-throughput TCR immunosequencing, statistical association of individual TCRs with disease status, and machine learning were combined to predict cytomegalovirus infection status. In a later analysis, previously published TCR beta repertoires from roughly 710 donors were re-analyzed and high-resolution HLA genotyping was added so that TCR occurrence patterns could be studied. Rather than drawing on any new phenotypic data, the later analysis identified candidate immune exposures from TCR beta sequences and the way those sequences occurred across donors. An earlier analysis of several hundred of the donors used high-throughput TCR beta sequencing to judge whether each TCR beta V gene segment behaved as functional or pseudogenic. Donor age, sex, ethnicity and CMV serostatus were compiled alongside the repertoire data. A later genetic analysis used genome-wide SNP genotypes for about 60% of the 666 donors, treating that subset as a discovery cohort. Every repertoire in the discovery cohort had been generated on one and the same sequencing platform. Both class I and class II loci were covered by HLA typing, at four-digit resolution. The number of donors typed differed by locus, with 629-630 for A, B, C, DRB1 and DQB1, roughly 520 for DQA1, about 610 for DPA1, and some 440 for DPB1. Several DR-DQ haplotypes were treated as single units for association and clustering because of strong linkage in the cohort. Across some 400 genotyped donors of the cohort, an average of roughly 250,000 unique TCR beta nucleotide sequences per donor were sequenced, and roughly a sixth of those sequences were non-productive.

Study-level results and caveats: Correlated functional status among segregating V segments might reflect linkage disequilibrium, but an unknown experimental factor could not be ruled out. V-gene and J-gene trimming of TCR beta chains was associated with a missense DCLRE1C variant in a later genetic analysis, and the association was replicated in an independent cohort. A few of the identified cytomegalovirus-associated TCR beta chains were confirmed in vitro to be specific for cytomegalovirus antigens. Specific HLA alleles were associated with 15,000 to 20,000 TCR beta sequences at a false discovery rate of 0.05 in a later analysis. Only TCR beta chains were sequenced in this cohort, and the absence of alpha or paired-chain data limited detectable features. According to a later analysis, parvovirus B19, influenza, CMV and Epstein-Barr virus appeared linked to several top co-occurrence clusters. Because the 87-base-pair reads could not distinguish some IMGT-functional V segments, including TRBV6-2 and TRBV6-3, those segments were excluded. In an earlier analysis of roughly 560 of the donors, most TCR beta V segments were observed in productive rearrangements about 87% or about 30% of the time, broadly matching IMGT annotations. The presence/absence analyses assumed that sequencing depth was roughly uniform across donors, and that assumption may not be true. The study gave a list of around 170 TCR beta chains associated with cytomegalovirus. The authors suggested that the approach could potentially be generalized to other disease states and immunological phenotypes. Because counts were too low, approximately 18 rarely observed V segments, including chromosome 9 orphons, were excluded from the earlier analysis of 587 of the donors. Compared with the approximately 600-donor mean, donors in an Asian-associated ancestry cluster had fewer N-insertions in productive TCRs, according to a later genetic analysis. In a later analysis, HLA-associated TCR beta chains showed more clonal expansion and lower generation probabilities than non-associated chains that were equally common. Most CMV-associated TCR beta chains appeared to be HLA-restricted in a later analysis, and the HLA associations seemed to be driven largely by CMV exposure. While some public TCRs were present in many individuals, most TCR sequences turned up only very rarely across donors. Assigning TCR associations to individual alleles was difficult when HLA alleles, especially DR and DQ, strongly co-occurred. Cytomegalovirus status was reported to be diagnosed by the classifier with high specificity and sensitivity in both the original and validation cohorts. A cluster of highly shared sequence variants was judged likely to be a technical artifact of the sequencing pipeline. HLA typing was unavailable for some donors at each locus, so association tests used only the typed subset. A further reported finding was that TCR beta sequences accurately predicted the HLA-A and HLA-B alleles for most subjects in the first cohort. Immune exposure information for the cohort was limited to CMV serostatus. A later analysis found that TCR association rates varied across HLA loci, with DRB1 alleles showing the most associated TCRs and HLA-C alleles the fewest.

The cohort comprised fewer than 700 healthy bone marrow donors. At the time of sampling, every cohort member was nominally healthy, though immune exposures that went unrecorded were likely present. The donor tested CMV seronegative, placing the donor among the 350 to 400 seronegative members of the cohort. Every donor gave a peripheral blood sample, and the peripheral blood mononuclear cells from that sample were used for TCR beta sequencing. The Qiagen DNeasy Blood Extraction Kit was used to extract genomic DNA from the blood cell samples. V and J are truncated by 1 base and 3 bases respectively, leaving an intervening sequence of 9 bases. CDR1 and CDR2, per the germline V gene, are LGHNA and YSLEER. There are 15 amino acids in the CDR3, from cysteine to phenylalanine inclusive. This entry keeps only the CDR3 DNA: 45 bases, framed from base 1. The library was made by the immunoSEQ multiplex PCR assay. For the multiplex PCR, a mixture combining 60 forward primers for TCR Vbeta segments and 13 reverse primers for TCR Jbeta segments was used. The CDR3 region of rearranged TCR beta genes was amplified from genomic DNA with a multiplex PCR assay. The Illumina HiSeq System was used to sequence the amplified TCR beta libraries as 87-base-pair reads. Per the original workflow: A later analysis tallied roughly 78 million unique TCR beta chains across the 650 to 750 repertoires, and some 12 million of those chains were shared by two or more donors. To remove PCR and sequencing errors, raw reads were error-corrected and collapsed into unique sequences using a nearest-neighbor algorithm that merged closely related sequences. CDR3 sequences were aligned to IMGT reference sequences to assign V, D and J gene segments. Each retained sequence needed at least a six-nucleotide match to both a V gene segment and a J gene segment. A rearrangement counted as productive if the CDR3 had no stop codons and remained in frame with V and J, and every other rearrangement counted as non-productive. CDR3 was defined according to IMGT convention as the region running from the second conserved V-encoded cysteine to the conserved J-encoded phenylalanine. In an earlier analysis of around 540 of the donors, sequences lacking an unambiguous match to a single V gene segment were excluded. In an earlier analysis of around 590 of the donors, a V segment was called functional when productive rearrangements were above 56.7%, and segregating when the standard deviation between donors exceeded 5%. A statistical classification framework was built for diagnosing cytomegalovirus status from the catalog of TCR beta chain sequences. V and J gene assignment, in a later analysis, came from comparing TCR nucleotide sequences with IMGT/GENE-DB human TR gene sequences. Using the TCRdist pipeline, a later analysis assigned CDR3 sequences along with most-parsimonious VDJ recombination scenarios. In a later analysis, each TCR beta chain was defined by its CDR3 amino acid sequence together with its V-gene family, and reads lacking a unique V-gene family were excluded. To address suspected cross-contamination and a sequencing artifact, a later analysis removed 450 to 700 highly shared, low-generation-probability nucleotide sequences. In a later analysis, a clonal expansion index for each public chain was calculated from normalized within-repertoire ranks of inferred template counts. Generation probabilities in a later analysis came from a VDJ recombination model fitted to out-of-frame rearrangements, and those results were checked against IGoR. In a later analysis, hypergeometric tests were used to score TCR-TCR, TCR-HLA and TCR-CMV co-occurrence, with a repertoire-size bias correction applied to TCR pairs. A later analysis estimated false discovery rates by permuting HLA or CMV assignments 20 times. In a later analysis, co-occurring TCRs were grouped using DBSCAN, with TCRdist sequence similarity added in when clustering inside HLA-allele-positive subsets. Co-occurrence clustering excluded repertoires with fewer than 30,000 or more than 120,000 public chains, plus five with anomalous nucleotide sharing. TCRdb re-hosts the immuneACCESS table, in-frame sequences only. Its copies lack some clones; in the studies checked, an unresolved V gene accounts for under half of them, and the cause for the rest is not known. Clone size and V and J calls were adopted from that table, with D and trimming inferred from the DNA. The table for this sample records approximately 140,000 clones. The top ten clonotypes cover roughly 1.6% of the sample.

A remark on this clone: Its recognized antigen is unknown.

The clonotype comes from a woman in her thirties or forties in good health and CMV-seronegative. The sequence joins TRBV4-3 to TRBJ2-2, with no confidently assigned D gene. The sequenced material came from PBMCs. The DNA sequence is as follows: TGCGCCAGCAGCCAAGGGGCCAAGCACACCGGGGAGCTGTTTTTT. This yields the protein CASSQGAKHTGELFF.